The next 20 T cell receptor beta chains were all read from a single sample in a study of blood T cell repertoires in COVID-19. Here immunoSEQ multiplex PCR was the method, and the copy in TCRdb shows in-frame clones only, minus some. The data contain roughly 250,000 clones, more than 60% of them singletons. Sequences were obtained from peripheral blood. These receptors were obtained from a woman between 35 and 50 years old with active or convalescent COVID-19.

J is TRBJ2-7 and V is TRBV20-1; unclear D gene. The CDR3 length is 12 residues. The germline gives CDR1 DFQATT, CDR2 SNEGSKA (reference sequence). The V gene lost 3 bases and the J gene lost 0 bases, with 6 bases spanning the gap. For the CDR3, the DNA is TGCAGTGCTAGTGCAGACTCCTACGAGCAGTACTTC. It is translated as CSASADSYEQYF.

The chain links TRBV15 to TRBJ1-3; D is perhaps TRBD1 (6 bases). The CDR3 consists of 15 residues. Germline V gene sequence: CDR1 LNHNV, CDR2 YYDKDF (reference sequence). V lost 0 bases, J lost 3 bases, and 9 bases lay in between. For the CDR3, the DNA is TGTGCCACCAGCAGAGATCGACAGGTTGGAAACACCATATATTTT. This encodes CATSRDRQVGNTIYF.

The chain is built from TRBV9 and TRBJ1-2, with D unresolved. The CDR3 runs 15 residues. V gave up 0 bases and J gave up 3 bases, with 12 bases separating them. CDR1 SGDLS and CDR2 YYNGEE come from the germline V gene. Written as DNA, the CDR3 is TGTGCCAGCAGCGTAGGGTCGGGTGGATACTATGGCTACACCTTC. It yields the protein CASSVGSGGYYGYTF.

In this sample, this clone turned up a few times. The chain joins TRBV19 to TRBJ2-3; D is perhaps TRBD2 (5 bases). V lost 5 bases and J 4 bases, leaving 16 bases between the germline ends. The CDR3 extends over 15 amino acids. The germline CDR1 and CDR2 sequences are LNHDA and SQIVND (reference sequence). This CDR3 is CASSSGSGRPDTQYF. The DNA for the CDR3 is TGTGCCAGTAGTTCGGGGTCCGGACGTCCAGATACGCAGTATTTT.

This sequence joins TRBV28 and TRBJ1-5; TRBD1 aligns across 7 bases. Germline V gene data show CDR1 as MDHEN and CDR2 as SYDVKM. The length of the CDR3 is 16 residues. Losses at the gene ends were 2 bases for V and 6 bases for J; bases not matched to a gene: 10. The CDR3 DNA is TGTGCCAGCAGTTTAGTGTGGGACAGTTTTGGTCAGCCCCAGCATTTT. Its protein is CASSLVWDSFGQPQHF.

V and J are TRBV11-2 and TRBJ1-5; TRBD1 matches at 7 bases. V shed 5 bases and J 4 bases; nucleotides not matched to a gene: 8. The CDR3 is 15 residues long. Germline loops: CDR1 SGHAT, CDR2 FQNNGV. The DNA of the CDR3 is TGTGCCAGCAGCCTCAACAGGGGACCTAATCAGCCCCAGCATTTT. This sequence encodes CASSLNRGPNQPQHF.

The rearrangement uses TRBV7-3 and TRBJ1-6; unclear D gene. Germline loops: CDR1 SGHTA, CDR2 FQGTGA. This CDR3 spans 14 amino acids. Trimming left V 6 bases short and J 8 bases short, with 14 bases between. For the CDR3, the DNA is TGTGCCAGCAGAATGGGCTCGGTTGATTCACCCCTCCACTTT. Its protein product is CASRMGSVDSPLHF.

This chain uses TRBV20-1 with TRBJ2-2; the match to TRBD2 covers 7 bases. CDR3 length: 16 residues. Unmatched junction bases numbered 7, after V lost 3 bases and J lost 0 bases. CDR1 is DFQATT and CDR2 is SNEGSKA in the germline V gene (reference sequence). The CDR3 reads CSASGGRTPNTGELFF. In nucleotides, the CDR3 is TGCAGTGCTAGTGGCGGGAGAACCCCGAACACCGGGGAGCTGTTTTTT.

The chain links TRBV7-2 to TRBJ2-7, with 10 bases fitting TRBD2. Germline V gene lookup returns CDR1 SGHTA and CDR2 FQGNSA. CDR3 length: 15 residues. V lost 3 bases and J lost 1; bases outside the gene matches: 3. CDR3 nucleotides: TGTGCCAGCAGCTTTCTAGCGGGGGCTTCCTACGAGCAGTACTTC. Translating it yields CASSFLAGASYEQYF.

This chain links TRBV5-6 with TRBJ1-3, with 7 bases aligning to TRBD1. The V gene's germline CDR1 is SGHDT and CDR2 YYEEEE. This CDR3 has 18 amino acids. The junction had 9 bases not matched to a gene; V was cut back by 0 bases and J by 0 bases. The CDR3 bases are TGTGCCAGCAGCTTGGGACCGTTAGGGGGCCTCTCTGGAAACACCATATATTTT. It translates to CASSLGPLGGLSGNTIYF.

The gene calls are TRBV9 and TRBJ1-2; maybe TRBD1 (6 bases). The germline V gene has CDR1 SGDLS and CDR2 YYNGEE. The CDR3 consists of 13 residues. V was clipped by 3 bases and J by 8 bases, with 14 bases between them. The CDR3 reads CASSDRVQGGYTF. For the CDR3, the DNA is TGTGCCAGCAGCGACAGGGTCCAGGGAGGCTACACCTTC.

This chain links TRBV14 with TRBJ1-3; 7 bases align to TRBD1. This CDR3 has 13 residues. Germline values: CDR1 SGHDN, CDR2 FVKESK. J gave up 3 bases and V 9 bases, and 5 bases lay outside the gene matches. The CDR3 DNA reads as TGTGCCAGTCGACAGGGTGGTGGAAACACCATATATTTT. Translating it yields CASRQGGGNTIYF.

The rearrangement joins TRBV28 to TRBJ2-7; 7 bases align to TRBD1. V was pared by 6 bases and J by 3 bases, with 11 bases of the junction left unmatched. Germline V gene lookup returns CDR1 MDHEN and CDR2 SYDVKM. The CDR3 length is 15 residues. This CDR3 reads CASSRHPGTDYEQYF. The CDR3 nucleotides are TGTGCCAGCAGCCGTCATCCCGGGACAGACTACGAGCAGTACTTC.

This clone was seen more than once but under ten times. The chain couples TRBV2 to TRBJ2-3; 10 positions match TRBD1. The V gene's germline CDR1 is SNHLY and CDR2 FYNNEI. V trimming: 4 bases; J trimming: 1 base; junction bases outside the gene matches: 5. The CDR3 sequence is 16 residues long. The CDR3 coding sequence is TGTGCCAGCAGTGGGGACAGGGGAAGGGGCACAGATACGCAGTATTTT. Its translation is CASSGDRGRGTDTQYF. Supplemented by reference TRBV2 and TRBJ2-3, the full variable domain reads EPEVTQTPSHQVTQMGQEVILRCVPISNHLYFYWYRQILGQKVEFLVSFYNNEISEKSEIFDDQFSVERPDGSNFTLKIRSTKLEDSAMYFCASSGDRGRGTDTQYFGPGTRLTVL.

The J gene is TRBJ2-5, the V gene TRBV3-1 (or the pseudogene TRBV3-2), with TRBD2 identical over 8 bases. This CDR3 region has 15 residues. The germline V gene has CDR1 LGHDT and CDR2 YNNKEL (reference sequence). V lost 0 bases and J lost 6; bases outside the gene matches: 6. In DNA, the CDR3 is TGTGCCAGCAGCCAAGATCGACGGGGGGGAAAGACCCAGTACTTC. Its protein is CASSQDRRGGKTQYF.

This sequence joins TRBV5-4 and TRBJ1-1, with D maybe TRBD1 (5 bases). Germline CDR1 reads SGHNT; CDR2 reads YYREEE (reference sequence). V gave up 3 bases and J gave up 0 bases, with 18 bases separating them. The CDR3 sequence is 17 residues long. For the CDR3, the DNA is TGTGCCAGCAGCTCCCCCCCGGGGGGAAGACTGAACACTGAAGCTTTCTTT. Translated, it gives CASSSPPGGRLNTEAFF.

The chain recombines TRBV6-5 with TRBJ2-7, with TRBD2 identical over 9 bases. The ends lost 9 bases at V and 4 bases at J; junction bases unmatched: 7. The CDR3 covers 13 residues. The germline gives CDR1 MNHEY, CDR2 SVGAGI. CDR3 coding DNA: TGTGCCAGTTCCGGGACTAGCTCGTACGAGCAGTACGTC. It codes for CASSGTSSYEQYV.

The chain joins TRBV5-1 to TRBJ1-1, with no clear D. V dropped 0 bases and J dropped 6 bases, with 15 bases sitting between them. This CDR3 region has 15 residues. The germline CDR1 and CDR2 sequences are SGHRS and YFSETQ. CDR3 in amino acids: CASSLVGGGPPEAFF. The DNA for the CDR3 is TGCGCCAGCAGCTTGGTGGGAGGAGGCCCGCCTGAAGCTTTCTTT.

This clone showed up just a few times. The chain has TRBV7-2 and TRBJ1-4; unclear D gene. CDR1 and CDR2 (germline): SGHTA, FQGNSA. CDR3 length: 13 residues. Trimming took off 1 base at V and 8 bases at J, with 8 bases between the two ends. In nucleotides, the CDR3 is TGTGCCAGCAGCTTAGAAGGGAGGGAAAAACTGTTTTTT. Residues: CASSLEGREKLFF.

The chain carries TRBV28 and TRBJ2-7; a possible D gene is TRBD1 (5 bases). CDR1 and CDR2 from the germline V gene are MDHEN and SYDVKM. Trimming cost V 6 bases and J 2 bases, with 17 bases left between them. The CDR3 is 15 amino acids. In nucleotides, the CDR3 is TGTGCCAGCAGCGACATAGGGCAGGGAACCTACGAGCAGTACGTC. It codes for CASSDIGQGTYEQYV.